One and the same sample provided the 25 T cell receptor beta chains below, sequenced in a study of blood T cell repertoires in COVID-19. Measured with immunoSEQ multiplex PCR; TCRdb has only the in-frame clones, and not every one. Of a few hundred thousand clones listed, 85% are singletons. The sequenced material came from PBMCs or T cells enriched from blood (not recorded which). These receptors were collected from a woman between 45 and 60 years old who had recovered from COVID-19.

Concerning this clone: The same CDR3 can be traced to other DNA sequences in this sample. The V call is TRBV15, the J call TRBJ1-4; 8 bases match TRBD1. Germline values: CDR1 LNHNV, CDR2 YYDKDF (reference sequence). This CDR3 is built from 14 residues. The V gene end was trimmed by 3 bases and the J gene end by 8 bases; junction bases not matched to a gene: 5. DNA of the CDR3: TGTGCCACCAGCAGGGACAGGGTGGGCGAAAAACTGTTTTTT. As protein: CATSRDRVGEKLFF.

The chain recombines TRBV24-1 with TRBJ2-3; D is possibly TRBD1 (8 bases). The V end lost 3 bases, the J end lost 3 bases, and 15 bases lay between the germline ends. Germline lookup yields CDR1 KGHDR and CDR2 SFDVKD. The CDR3 spans 16 residues. DNA of the CDR3: TGTGCCACCAGTGATCCACAGGGGGAGGGAACAGATACGCAGTATTTT. Residues: CATSDPQGEGTDTQYF.

The chain recombines TRBV24-1 with TRBJ2-2, with D perhaps matching TRBD2 (5 bases). This CDR3 is 15 amino acids long. The germline V and J ends were trimmed by 9 bases and 5 bases, with 18 bases remaining between them. CDR1 is KGHDR, CDR2 SFDVKD, per germline. CDR3 nucleotides: TGTGCCACCCGCCCGGGGTACGGTCGAACCGGGGAGCTGTTTTTT. Translated: CATRPGYGRTGELFF.

The gene calls are TRBV7-9 and TRBJ2-4; 9 nucleotides line up with TRBD1. The trim removed 3 bases at V and 6 bases at J, leaving 3 bases unmatched. Germline V gene sequence: CDR1 SEHNR, CDR2 FQNEAQ (reference sequence). The CDR3 totals 14 residues. CDR3 protein: CASSLRTGVNIQYF. CDR3 coding DNA: TGTGCCAGCAGCTTGCGGACAGGGGTAAACATTCAGTACTTC. The entire variable domain, with the rest obtained from reference TRBV7-9 and TRBJ2-4, is as follows: DTGVSQNPRHKITKRGQNVTFRCDPISEHNRLYWYRQTLGQGPEFLTYFQNEAQLEKSRLLSDRFSAERPKGSFSTLEIQRTEQGDSAMYLCASSLRTGVNIQYFGAGTRLSVL.

This clone was found once. The chain joins TRBV5-1 to TRBJ2-3; 8 bases align to TRBD1. Unmatched junction bases numbered 8, after V lost 5 bases and J lost 3 bases. Germline V gene data show CDR1 as SGHRS and CDR2 as YFSETQ. This CDR3 region has 15 residues. CDR3 DNA sequence: TGCGCCAGCAGTGGGAGAGGACAGGGAACAGATACGCAGTATTTT. As protein: CASSGRGQGTDTQYF.

The V and J genes are TRBV5-5 and TRBJ1-5; 9 bases align to TRBD1. Germline V gene data show CDR1 as SGHKS and CDR2 as YYEKEE (reference sequence). The CDR3 length is 16 residues. V was clipped by 0 bases and J by 6 bases; unmatched bases: 7. CDR3 in amino acids: CASSLGGQGVGQPQHF. The CDR3, as DNA: TGTGCCAGCAGCTTGGGGGGACAGGGAGTGGGTCAGCCCCAGCATTTT.

The gene calls are TRBV21-1 and TRBJ2-1; TRBD1 is taken as the D call from the table, unchecked against the DNA. TRBV21-1 is described as a pseudogene. The CDR3 spans 15 residues. The CDR3 spells CASSKLAQARNEQFF. CDR3 DNA sequence: TGTGCCAGCAGCAAACTCGCGCAGGCACGCAATGAGCAGTTCTTC.

The rearrangement joins TRBV5-4 to TRBJ1-1; no clear D. The CDR3 is 14 amino acids. The germline V gene has CDR1 SGHNT and CDR2 YYREEE (reference sequence). The V end was cut by 0 bases, the J end by 2 bases, with 8 bases between. The CDR3 loop is CASSLARDNTEAFF. The CDR3 bases are TGTGCCAGCAGCTTGGCGAGGGATAACACTGAAGCTTTCTTT.

The J gene is TRBJ1-1, the V gene TRBV19, with a possible D match to TRBD1 (6 bases). The CDR3 is 16 amino acids. Trimming removed 7 bases at V and 2 bases at J, with 20 bases between. Germline V gene lookup returns CDR1 LNHDA and CDR2 SQIVND (reference sequence). For the CDR3, the DNA is TGTGCCAGTAAGTCGGGGGGCGAGGCTCGAAACACTGAAGCTTTCTTT. This gives the protein CASKSGGEARNTEAFF.

This chain uses TRBV2 with TRBJ1-2, with D possibly TRBD1 on 6 matching bases. The germline V gene has CDR1 SNHLY and CDR2 FYNNEI. The germline V and J ends were trimmed by 6 bases and 2 bases, with 13 bases remaining between them. The CDR3 spans 14 residues. The CDR3 DNA reads TGTGCCAGCAGGACAGGAATCATAAACTATGGCTACACCTTC. Protein: CASRTGIINYGYTF.

The gene calls are TRBV6-6 and TRBJ2-7, with unresolved D. V lost 5 bases and J 1 base, leaving 9 bases between the germline ends. CDR3 length: 13 residues. Germline CDR1 is MNHNY and CDR2 is SVGAGI (reference sequence). Here the CDR3 DNA reads TGTGCCAGCAGTCTAACTCTTTCCTACGAGCAGTACTTC. This translates into CASSLTLSYEQYF.

The chain has TRBV18 and TRBJ2-1, with TRBD2 identical over 12 bases. CDR1 and CDR2 (germline): KGHSH, LQKENI. This CDR3 has 17 amino acids. Trimming at V came to 5 bases and at J to 2 bases, leaving 7 bases not matched to a gene. CDR3 nucleotides: TGTGCCAGCTCATCGGGAACTAGCGGGGGGCCCTACAATGAGCAGTTCTTC. Translating gives CASSSGTSGGPYNEQFF. The variable domain in full, completed from reference TRBV18 and TRBJ2-1, reads NAGVMQNPRHLVRRRGQEARLRCSPMKGHSHVYWYRQLPEEGLKFMVYLQKENIIDESGMPKERFSAEFPKEGPSILRIQQVVRGDSAAYFCASSSGTSGGPYNEQFFGPGTRLTVL.

The chain is built from TRBV4-3 and TRBJ1-3, with D perhaps matching TRBD1 (5 bases). V shed 0 bases and J shed 4 bases, with 19 bases lying between them. In germline, CDR1 is LGHNA, CDR2 YSLEER. The CDR3 covers 18 residues. CDR3 in DNA: TGCGCCAGCAGCCAAGAAGGCCCACGGAGGGGTGGCGGAAACACCATATATTTT. It translates to CASSQEGPRRGGGNTIYF.

CDR3 residues: CAISESSRDNSYEQYF. CDR3 coding DNA: TGTGCCATCAGTGAGTCGAGCCGGGACAACTCCTACGAGCAGTACTTC. V gene TRBV10-3 combines with J gene TRBJ2-7, with D perhaps matching TRBD1 (6 bases). CDR1 and CDR2 from the germline V gene are ENHRY and SYGVKD. The length of the CDR3 is 16 residues. Trimming left V 0 bases short and J 0 bases short, with 12 bases between.

This clone was detected once. The V and J genes are TRBV7-9 and TRBJ2-1; the D gene is possibly TRBD1 (6 bases). The CDR3 is made up of 15 amino acids. Germline V gene sequence: CDR1 SEHNR, CDR2 FQNEAQ (reference sequence). The V and J ends lost 5 bases and 4 bases respectively, with 15 bases between them. The CDR3 spells CASSLRQEKYNEQFF. CDR3 in DNA: TGTGCCAGCAGCCTTCGACAGGAAAAATACAATGAGCAGTTCTTC.

This chain uses TRBV30 with TRBJ2-3, with D perhaps TRBD1 (5 bases). Germline V lookup: CDR1 GTSNPN, CDR2 SVGIG (reference sequence). Trimming took off 5 bases at V and 9 bases at J, with 12 bases between the two ends. The CDR3 is 11 residues long. The CDR3, as DNA: TGTGCCTGGGAAACAGGAGACACGCAGTATTTT. Its protein is CAWETGDTQYF.

The rearrangement uses TRBV30 and TRBJ1-2, with D possibly TRBD1 on 5 matching bases. Germline loops: CDR1 GTSNPN, CDR2 SVGIG (reference sequence). V lost 3 bases to trimming and J lost 4 bases, with 12 bases between them. There are 13 residues in the CDR3. The CDR3 loop is CAWRPGGGYGYTF. CDR3 nucleotide sequence: TGTGCCTGGAGGCCGGGGGGTGGCTATGGCTACACCTTC.

This chain's CDR3 is CASQLRGADTEAFF. As DNA, the CDR3 is TGCGCCAGCCAACTGCGGGGCGCGGACACTGAAGCTTTCTTT. The chain employs TRBV5-1 and TRBJ1-1; D may be TRBD1 (5 bases). V was cut by 7 bases and J by 3 bases, with 16 bases left in between. Germline CDR1 reads SGHRS; CDR2 reads YFSETQ. The CDR3 consists of 14 residues. The variable domain in full, completed from reference TRBV5-1 and TRBJ1-1, reads KAGVTQTPRYLIKTRGQQVTLSCSPISGHRSVSWYQQTPGQGLQFLFEYFSETQRNKGNFPGRFSGRQFSNSRSEMNVSTLELGDSALYLCASQLRGADTEAFFGQGTRLTVV.

CDR3 in amino acids: CASSYYPTDKNTEAFF. The CDR3, as DNA: TGTGCCAGCAGTTACTACCCGACAGATAAGAACACTGAAGCTTTCTTT. The V gene is TRBV28, the J gene TRBJ1-1, with D possibly matching TRBD1 (5 bases). In germline, CDR1 is MDHEN, CDR2 SYDVKM. The V end was cut by 4 bases, the J end by 1 base, with 16 bases between. This CDR3 region has 16 residues.

The genes are TRBV7-9 and TRBJ2-3; 9 bases line up with TRBD2. This CDR3 spans 16 amino acids. Per the germline V gene, CDR1 is SEHNR and CDR2 is FQNEAQ (reference sequence). The trim removed 7 bases at V and 5 bases at J, leaving 13 bases unmatched. CDR3 nucleotide sequence: TGTGCCAGCAATTTAGGGGGCCGCGGGAGGGGAGATACGCAGTATTTT. Protein product: CASNLGGRGRGDTQYF.

V and J are TRBV19 and TRBJ2-7; 10 nucleotides agree with TRBD2. The CDR3 length is 14 residues. The junction had 4 bases not matched to a gene; V was cut back by 5 bases and J by 3 bases. Germline CDR1 LNHDA, CDR2 SQIVND (reference sequence). The DNA of the CDR3 is TGTGCCAGTAGTCCGGGACTAGCGTACTACGAGCAGTACTTC. This encodes CASSPGLAYYEQYF.

The J gene is TRBJ1-3, the V gene TRBV7-9; D remains ambiguous. CDR1 is SEHNR, CDR2 FQNEAQ, per germline (reference sequence). The ends were cut back, 3 bases at V and 4 bases at J, with 10 bases in the middle. CDR3 length equals 14 residues. The CDR3 DNA is TGTGCCAGCAGCTTGGGAGGGCTAGGAAACACCATATATTTT. Translation gives CASSLGGLGNTIYF.

The chain is built from TRBV3-1 (or the pseudogene TRBV3-2) and TRBJ2-7; D is unresolved. Germline CDR1 and CDR2: LGHDT and YNNKEL (reference sequence). CDR3 size: 13 residues. Trimming removed 0 bases from V and 5 bases from J, with 8 bases in between. The DNA for the CDR3 is TGTGCCAGCAGCCAAGAACTCCGCCACGAGCAGTACTTC. Translated, it gives CASSQELRHEQYF.

This clone turned up a few times. The V call is TRBV5-1, the J call TRBJ2-7; the match to TRBD2 covers 7 bases. The CDR3 has 15 residues. Looked up from germline, CDR1 is SGHRS and CDR2 is YFSETQ. V was clipped by 5 bases and J by 1 base; unmatched bases: 9. CDR3 nucleotide sequence: TGCGCCAGCAGTCTTAATTGGGGGGGATCCTACGAGCAGTACTTC. Protein product: CASSLNWGGSYEQYF.

The chain carries TRBV5-4 and TRBJ2-2, with D possibly matching TRBD2 (5 bases). V lost 2 bases, J lost 3 bases, and 8 bases lay in between. The CDR3 covers 14 residues. Per the germline V gene, CDR1 is SGHNT and CDR2 is YYREEE (reference sequence). CDR3 amino acids: CASSFRGYTGELFF. The CDR3, as DNA: TGTGCCAGCAGCTTCCGAGGGTACACCGGGGAGCTGTTTTTT.